This is a list of T cell receptor beta chains from one sample in a study of T-cell memory formation after mild COVID-19. Each CDR3 protein is one row after TCRdb ran MiXCR on the 5' RACE reads. The table shows around 140,000 distinct CDR3 sequences, with about 5.5% occurring only once. The sequenced sample consisted of PBMCs or a T cell subset sorted from them (not recorded which). Receptors were obtained from an adult woman who had mild COVID-19 (a few samples of this study predate the infection). Cell type and time point are not known. Each CDR3 is given with its conserved first and last residue. The D gene is left open where the match is weak. Size tells how often a clone was seen (once, few, many) or the class of an expanded clone, and some rows leave it out.

d_call	clone_size	j_call	v_call	cdr3_nt	cdr3_aa
.	.	TRBJ1-5	TRBV20-1	TGCAGTGCTAGAGATTTAACAGGGAGCCAGCCCCAGCATTTT	CSARDLTGSQPQHF
.	.	TRBJ1-1	TRBV30	TGTGCCTCGCGACGGGGGGGGTTCGCTGAAGCTTTCTTT	CASRRGGFAEAFF
.	few	TRBJ1-1	TRBV20-1	TGCAGTGCTAAGACAGAGAGGAACACTGAAGCTTTCTTT	CSAKTERNTEAFF
.	many	TRBJ2-7	TRBV3-1	TGTGCCAGCAGCCGGGACCCTGGGGCTTACGAGCAGTACTTC	CASSRDPGAYEQYF
.	many	TRBJ2-5	TRBV9	TGTGCCAGCAGCCAGCATTCAACCTACCAAGAGACCCAGTACTTC	CASSQHSTYQETQYF
.	many	TRBJ1-2	TRBV4-3	TGCGCCAGCAGCCAAGACGAGGGAGGCAACTATGGCTACACCTTC	CASSQDEGGNYGYTF
TRBD1	few	TRBJ1-2	TRBV12-3/TRBV12-4	TGTGCCAGCAGTGTGGCCGGCACAGGGGACTATGGCTACACCTTC	CASSVAGTGDYGYTF
.	many	TRBJ1-6	TRBV15	TGTGCCACCAGCAGACCAACGCCAGCGGGGAATTCACCCCTCCACTTT	CATSRPTPAGNSPLHF
.	many	TRBJ2-1	TRBV6-1	TGTGCCAGCAGAAACTACTACAATGAGCAGTTCTTC	CASRNYYNEQFF
.	once	TRBJ2-7	TRBV5-4	TGTGCCAGCAGCTTCAGCCGGACGGGGGAGCAGTACTTC	CASSFSRTGEQYF
TRBD2	many	TRBJ2-1	TRBV10-3	TGTGCCATCAGGGGTCCCACTAGCGTACTTGAGCAGTTCTTC	CAIRGPTSVLEQFF
.	few	TRBJ1-4	TRBV19	TGTGCCAGTAGAGACCCAGGGTGGGCTAATGAAAAACTGTTTTTT	CASRDPGWANEKLFF
.	.	TRBJ1-3	TRBV20-1	TGCAGTGCCCAGGACAGAATACTCTCTGGAAACACCATATATTTT	CSAQDRILSGNTIYF
.	.	TRBJ1-1	TRBV2	TGTGCCAGCAGTGGGCTGGGGGGTACTGAAGCTTTCTTT	CASSGLGGTEAFF
.	many	TRBJ2-5	TRBV19	TGTGCCAGTAGTATCTCCTTCGGGGAGACCCAGTACTTC	CASSISFGETQYF
TRBD1	many	TRBJ1-2	TRBV15	TGTGCCACCAGCAGAGAGGGGGTTGAGATAGGGGGCAATGGCTACACCTTC	CATSREGVEIGGNGYTF
TRBD2	few	TRBJ2-2	TRBV19	TGTGCCAGTAGTATAGGGGGACTAGCGAACACCGGGGAGCTGTTTTTT	CASSIGGLANTGELFF
TRBD2	.	TRBJ2-1	TRBV11-2	TGTGCCAGCAGCTTAGTTCTGCGAGCGGGGGGGAACAATGAGCAGTTCTTC	CASSLVLRAGGNNEQFF
TRBD2	.	TRBJ2-1	TRBV2	TGTGCCAGCAGGACTAGCGGGGGGTCGGGCGAGCAGTTCTTC	CASRTSGGSGEQFF
TRBD1	few	TRBJ1-6	TRBV5-1	TGCGCCAGCAGCTGGAACCGACAGGGACCCACGCTTTCACCCCTCCACTTT	CASSWNRQGPTLSPLHF
TRBD2	few	TRBJ2-1	TRBV5-4	TGTGCCAGCTTATCTGGTAGCGGGAGGTTGTTGTCCTACAATGAGCAGTTCTTC	CASLSGSGRLLSYNEQFF
.	.	TRBJ1-1	TRBV7-9	TGTGCCAGCAGCGTCGACAGACTCCCGCCTACTGAAGATTTCTTT	CASSVDRLPPTEDFF
.	.	TRBJ1-2	TRBV7-2	TGTGCCAGCAGCTTTTCAGCCAGCTATGGCTACACCTTC	CASSFSASYGYTF
.	.	TRBJ2-7	TRBV6-6	TGTGCCAGCAGTTACCAACCCCTATCCCCCTCCTACGAGCAGTACTTC	CASSYQPLSPSYEQYF
TRBD1	.	TRBJ2-1	TRBV29-1	TGCAGCGTTGGAGACCTCCCGGGACAGGGCGGCCCCTACAATGAGCAGTTCTTC	CSVGDLPGQGGPYNEQFF
.	.	TRBJ2-6	TRBV2	TGTGCCAGCAGTGAGGGGGGGCTTACTGGGGCCAACGTCCTGACTTTC	CASSEGGLTGANVLTF
.	.	TRBJ1-4	TRBV12-3/TRBV12-4	TGTGCCAGCAGTCCCCAACAGGGAACTAATGAAAAACTGTTTTTT	CASSPQQGTNEKLFF
.	.	TRBJ1-1	TRBV3-1	TGTGCCAGCAGCCAAGGGAACAGTCCGGTAGGCACTGAAGCTTTCTTT	CASSQGNSPVGTEAFF
TRBD2	many	TRBJ2-3	TRBV10-3	TGTGCCATCAGTGAGCCTCGCGGGGGGCCCTTAGATACGCAGTATTTT	CAISEPRGGPLDTQYF
TRBD2	few	TRBJ2-3	TRBV20-1	TGCAGTGTTAAGCGGGGTCCAGATACGCAGTATTTT	CSVKRGPDTQYF
TRBD1	.	TRBJ1-6	TRBV4-1	TGCGCCAGCAGCCAACAGACAGGGCCTAATTCACCCCTCCACTTT	CASSQQTGPNSPLHF
TRBD1	.	TRBJ1-2	TRBV4-1	TGCGCCAGCAGCCAAGATCCTCCGGGACAGGGCTTATCCTATGGCTACACCTTC	CASSQDPPGQGLSYGYTF
.	many	TRBJ1-1	TRBV29-1	TGCAGCCATACCACCGGGGGGATGAACACTGAAGCTTTCTTT	CSHTTGGMNTEAFF
.	many	TRBJ2-4	TRBV20-1	TGCAGTGCCCACTCCCTAGGGCAGGCCAAAAACATTCAGTACTTC	CSAHSLGQAKNIQYF
.	.	TRBJ1-4	TRBV25-1	TGTGCCAGCAGTGAATATAAGTGGCAGGGCATGAATGAAAAACTGTTTTTT	CASSEYKWQGMNEKLFF